These T cell receptor beta chains were read from a single sample in a study of T cell responses to AZD1222 COVID-19 vaccine. Sequencing was performed with immunoSEQ multiplex PCR; in TCRdb, only in-frame clones are kept and a portion is missing. The profile covers around 130,000 clones, with 88% appearing a single time and 4.5% to 7% taken by the ten largest. This specimen consisted of peripheral blood, obtained 28 days after the second AZD1222 dose. The receptors come from an adult who received the AZD1222 COVID-19 vaccine. Both conserved end residues are trimmed from each CDR3.

TRBJ2-6	TRBV27	ASRSSGANVLT
TRBJ2-5	TRBV19	ASRGHGQETQY
TRBJ2-2	TRBV5-8	ASSFGQGNTGELF
TRBJ1-2	TRBV7-2	ASSLAGGTGSYGYT
TRBJ2-2	TRBV27	ASSLAGGELF
TRBJ1-2	TRBV15	ATRPAAVPTGYT
TRBJ1-1	TRBV12-3/TRBV12-4	ASSFGGIAEAF
TRBJ2-2	TRBV5-1	ASSLADTGELF
TRBJ1-1	TRBV18	ASSPSHGMNTEAF
TRBJ2-2	TRBV4-2	ASSQVQGELNTGELF
TRBJ1-6	TRBV28	ASSGPGQGTYNSPLH
TRBJ2-7	TRBV5-4	ASSLDPGSSYEQY
TRBJ1-2	TRBV2	ASSQYREVGYT
TRBJ2-1	TRBV27	ASSLSGGGAAYNEQF
TRBJ1-1	TRBV18	ASSPSGDSTEAF
TRBJ2-5	TRBV7-9	ASSSPGGRKETQY
TRBJ2-3	TRBV10-3	AISTAEGGAGDTQY
TRBJ2-7	TRBV12-3/TRBV12-4	ASSLTVSYEQY
TRBJ2-3	TRBV5-1	ASSLSGVAGGSDTQY
TRBJ2-1	TRBV5-1	ASGPTFWQNEQF
TRBJ1-4	TRBV11-2	ASSLSDSFATNEKLF
TRBJ1-4	TRBV25-1	ASSSLWDNSEKLF
TRBJ2-2	TRBV19	ASSIRAGGPGGELF
TRBJ2-3	TRBV14	ASSQDRVVSQY
TRBJ1-4	TRBV19	ASMDGPTNEKLF
TRBJ1-4	TRBV5-1	ASSFGTGLEKLF
TRBJ2-5	TRBV7-3	ASSRVPTETQY
TRBJ2-2	TRBV5-1	ASSSYRDRGPGELF
TRBJ2-1	TRBV5-4	ASSPSGDSYNEQF
TRBJ2-5	TRBV13	ASSPRGTPDRETQY
TRBJ2-7	TRBV29-1	SVEDPGSSYEQY
TRBJ1-5	TRBV6-6	ASTRGENQPQH
TRBJ2-3	TRBV7-8	ASSRLVSTDTQY
TRBJ2-7	TRBV5-1	ASSLAGSEAYEQY
TRBJ2-7	TRBV5-1	ASSWTAEQY
TRBJ1-5	TRBV2	ASSVLGQPQH
TRBJ1-2	TRBV20-1	SASGIANYGYT
TRBJ1-2	TRBV24-1	ATSGDSYGYT
TRBJ2-5	TRBV7-8	ASSSLGSGSKETQY
TRBJ2-5	TRBV6-5	ASKPTGQGGETQY
TRBJ1-1	TRBV29-1	SVTGENTEAF
TRBJ2-7	TRBV5-1	ASSFDRGYSYEQY
TRBJ2-7	TRBV7-9	ASSLGRGNHEQY
TRBJ1-2	TRBV5-1	ASSLDPGQGYSGDGYT
TRBJ1-4	TRBV19	ASSIQRRLGGEKLF
TRBJ2-2	TRBV3-1/TRBV3-2	ASSQLRGVAAGELF
TRBJ1-3	TRBV27	ASSLGPGSGNTIY
TRBJ2-1	TRBV5-1	ASSSGTSGGNNEQF
TRBJ2-2	TRBV7-2	ASSKELAGWVTGELF
TRBJ2-5	TRBV9	ASSVATAETQY
TRBJ1-1	TRBV4-1	ASSQDRQGNTEAF
TRBJ2-7	TRBV6-2/TRBV6-3	ASSFGLAGYEQY
TRBJ1-2	TRBV12-3/TRBV12-4	ASSSLDRAGYT
TRBJ1-2	TRBV19	ASSMEVYGYT
TRBJ1-2	TRBV15	ATSRDRNYGYT
TRBJ1-2	TRBV3-1/TRBV3-2	ASSQHVQGTGYT
TRBJ2-1	TRBV7-8	ASSRWGEQF
TRBJ1-1	TRBV30	AWTRQDLNTEAF
TRBJ2-3	TRBV7-2	ASSSSTDTQY
TRBJ2-7	TRBV6-2/TRBV6-3	ASSHDIASYEQY